This T cell receptor beta chain was obtained from a study of blood T cell repertoires in COVID-19 (dated by TCRdb to 2019 to 2021). Notes on the research overall: Samples from collaborators originated in the United States, Italy and Spain and spanned both the acute and convalescent phases of COVID-19. The prospective study material was composed of cDNA or gDNA derived from T cells, B-cell-depleted T cells, or PBMCs. Subjects who had been exposed to COVID-19, were actively infected with it, or had recovered from it provided the deeply sampled blood TCRbeta repertoires that made up the dataset. A freely available public database, intended as a resource for researchers studying the immune response to SARS-CoV-2, is where the repertoires were released. The samples were drawn from two sources: the first 160 participants of the ongoing ImmuneRACE study, and some 1,300 subjects contributed by 6 global collaborators. The sample metadata nearly always contained a de-identified subject ID, COVID-19 status, age in years and sex. Where available, HLA class I and class II types were obtained from metadata supplied by the sample provider rather than from assay-based typing.

Details on this clone: Its binding antigen is unknown. There are no base qualities to consult, and no much larger clone falls within one base.

What the work shows at the level of the full study, not this receptor alone: Clinical and demographic metadata were provided uncurated, with the amount varying by source and participant.

The immunoSEQ Assay, a bias-controlled multiplex PCR, was used to amplify TCRbeta CDR3 regions from genomic DNA. Processing in the source paper ran as follows. The number of nucleated cells in each sample was estimated by amplification of reference gene primers within the assay. Sequence reads were collapsed and filtered to measure the absolute abundance of every unique TCRbeta CDR3 rearrangement. For each sample, productive Simpson clonality was calculated by taking the square root of Simpson's diversity index across productive rearrangements. TCRdb carries this immuneACCESS record with in-frame sequences only. Its versions omit some clonotypes, under half of them owing to an unresolved V gene in the studies checked, with the rest unexplained. That table is the source of V, J and clone size, and D and trimming were worked out from the DNA. The sample data list about 41,000 clones, and under 85% of these were observed just once. Roughly 47% of the sample goes to the ten largest clones.

The CDR3 goes from the cysteine to the phenylalanine over 14 residues. CDR3 DNA is the only sequence kept; it has 42 bases, read in frame from the first base. Trimming takes 4 bases off V and 8 bases off J; junction bases not matched to a gene: 7. CDR1 LNHDA and CDR2 SQIVND were looked up in the germline V gene (reference sequence). The collaborating institutions used their own protocols to collect whole blood in K2EDTA tubes. For TCRbeta analysis, collaborators shipped samples as frozen whole blood, isolated PBMCs, or DNA extracted from either of those sample types. The origin of this receptor is a woman at least 80 years old with acute or convalescent COVID-19. The sequencing sample was made of peripheral blood. The V and J segments used are TRBV19 and TRBJ1-4, and 7 bases in between align with TRBD1. The CDR3 corresponds to CASSSRDSGEKLFF. The DNA sequence follows: TGTGCCAGTAGTAGCCGGGACAGTGGGGAAAAACTGTTTTTT.